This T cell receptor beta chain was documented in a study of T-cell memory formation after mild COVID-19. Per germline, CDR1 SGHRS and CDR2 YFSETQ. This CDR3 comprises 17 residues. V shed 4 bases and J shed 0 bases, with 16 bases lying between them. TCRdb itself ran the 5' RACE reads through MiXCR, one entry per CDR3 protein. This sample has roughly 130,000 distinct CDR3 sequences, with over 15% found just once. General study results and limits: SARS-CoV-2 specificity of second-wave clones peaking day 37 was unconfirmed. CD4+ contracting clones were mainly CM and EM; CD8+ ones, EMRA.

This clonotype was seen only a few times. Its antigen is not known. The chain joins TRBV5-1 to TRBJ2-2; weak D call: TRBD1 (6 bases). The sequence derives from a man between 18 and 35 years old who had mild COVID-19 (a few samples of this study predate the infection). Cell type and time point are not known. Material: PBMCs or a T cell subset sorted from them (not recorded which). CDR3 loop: CASSPTPEGANTGELFF. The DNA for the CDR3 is TGCGCCAGCAGCCCGACACCCGAGGGGGCGAACACCGGGGAGCTGTTTTTT.